This TCR beta chain emerged from a study of OX40 agonist ivuxolimab in advanced cancers. Produced via immunoSEQ multiplex PCR; TCRdb's table is partial and in-frame only. Of about 70,000 clones listed, 88% are singletons. Concerning this clone: Antigen specificity is unknown.

Overall study findings and caveats: Partial responders receiving 0.1-3.0 mg/kg showed among the lowest clonal expansion.

With 2 bases removed from V and 0 bases from J, the gap between germline ends came to 12 bases. Germline CDR1 SGHNT, CDR2 YYREEE (reference sequence). This CDR3 is built from 16 residues. The receptor was isolated from an adult with an advanced solid tumor such as melanoma, head and neck, liver or kidney cancer. V is TRBV5-4 and J is TRBJ1-3, with D uncertain. The sample here was CD4+ or CD8+ T cells sorted from blood, taken in a trial of the OX40 agonist ivuxolimab. The CDR3 DNA sequence: TGTGCCAGCAGCTTTGGTCAGGAGACCTCTGGAAACACCATATATTTT. As protein: CASSFGQETSGNTIYF.